A single sample gave rise to the 3 T cell receptor beta chains below, sequenced in a study of T cells after yellow fever vaccination. TCRdb processed the 5' RACE reads anew with MiXCR; each CDR3 protein has one entry. This sample has approximately 550,000 distinct CDR3 sequences, with approximately 13% found just once. Sample: PBMCs, taken on the day of the yellow fever booster vaccination. These receptors originate from a man aged 25 to 40 who received the YFV17D yellow fever vaccine.

This chain links TRBV5-4 with TRBJ1-4; 9 bases line up with TRBD1. Trimming cost V 4 bases and J 8 bases; bases outside gene matches: 9. Germline V gene data show CDR1 as SGHNT and CDR2 as YYREEE (reference sequence). The CDR3 spans 15 residues. The CDR3 sequence: CASSLRQGVGEKLFF. The CDR3, as DNA: TGTGCCAGCAGCCTCCGACAGGGGGTGGGAGAAAAACTGTTTTTT.

The rearrangement joins TRBV7-2 to TRBJ2-2; D is ambiguous. Germline CDR1 and CDR2: SGHTA and FQGNSA. V was shortened by 6 bases and J by 5 bases, with 10 bases between the two germline ends. CDR3 length: 13 residues. The CDR3 nucleotides read TGTGCCAGCAGGGCCGCTAGAACCGGGGAGCTGTTTTTT. Its translation: CASRAARTGELFF.

This clonotype was counted a single time. The V gene is TRBV3-1, the J gene TRBJ2-1; 10 nucleotides align to TRBD2. CDR3 length: 18 residues. CDR1 and CDR2 (germline): LGHDT, YNNKEL (reference sequence). After removal of 0 bases from V and 8 bases from J, the junction contained 13 bases not matched to a gene. CDR3 bases: TGTGCCAGCAGCCAAGATAGGCGGGTAGCGGGAGGTAGGGATGAGCAGTTCTTC. Its protein product is CASSQDRRVAGGRDEQFF.